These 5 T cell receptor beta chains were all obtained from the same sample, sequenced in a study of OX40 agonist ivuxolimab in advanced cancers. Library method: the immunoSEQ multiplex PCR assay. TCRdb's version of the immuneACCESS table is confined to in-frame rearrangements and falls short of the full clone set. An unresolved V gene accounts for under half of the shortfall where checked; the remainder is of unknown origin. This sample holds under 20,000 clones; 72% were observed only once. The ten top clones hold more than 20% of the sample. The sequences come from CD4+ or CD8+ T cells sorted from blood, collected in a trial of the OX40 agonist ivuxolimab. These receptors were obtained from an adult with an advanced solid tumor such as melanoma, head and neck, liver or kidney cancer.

CDR3 region: CASSVTGGLSGANVLTF. The CDR3 nucleotides are TGTGCCAGCAGCGTAACGGGGGGCCTCTCTGGGGCCAACGTCCTGACTTTC. The chain combines TRBV9 with TRBJ2-6; perhaps TRBD2 as D (7 bases). The CDR3 has 17 amino acids. V lost 1 base, J lost 0 bases, and 11 bases lay in between. The germline V gene encodes CDR1 SGDLS and CDR2 YYNGEE.

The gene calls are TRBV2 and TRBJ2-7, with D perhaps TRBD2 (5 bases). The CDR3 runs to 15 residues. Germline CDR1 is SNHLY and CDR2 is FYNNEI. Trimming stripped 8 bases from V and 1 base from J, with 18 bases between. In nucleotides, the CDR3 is TGTGCCAGCCCCCCCCGGACGGACTTATCCTACGAGCAGTACTTC. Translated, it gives CASPPRTDLSYEQYF.

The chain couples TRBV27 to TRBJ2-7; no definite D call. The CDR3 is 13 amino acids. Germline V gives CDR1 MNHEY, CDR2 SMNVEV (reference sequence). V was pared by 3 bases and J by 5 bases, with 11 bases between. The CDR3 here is CASSLGASNEQYF. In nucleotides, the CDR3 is TGTGCCAGCAGTTTGGGTGCGTCCAACGAGCAGTACTTC.

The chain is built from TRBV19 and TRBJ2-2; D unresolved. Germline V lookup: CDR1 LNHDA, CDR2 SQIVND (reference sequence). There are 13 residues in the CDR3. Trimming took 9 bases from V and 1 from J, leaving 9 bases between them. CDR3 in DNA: TGTGCCAGCGAGGCTATGAACACCGGGGAGCTGTTTTTT. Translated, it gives CASEAMNTGELFF. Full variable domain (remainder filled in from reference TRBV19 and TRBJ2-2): DGGITQSPKYLFRKEGQNVTLSCEQNLNHDAMYWYRQDPGQGLRLIYYSQIVNDFQKGDIAEGYSVSREKKESFPLTVTSAQKNPTAFYLCASEAMNTGELFFGEGSRLTVL.

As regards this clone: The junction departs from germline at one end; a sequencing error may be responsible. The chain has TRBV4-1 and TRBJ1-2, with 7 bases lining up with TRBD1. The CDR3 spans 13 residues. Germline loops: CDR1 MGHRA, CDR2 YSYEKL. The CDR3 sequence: CASNQVLDRATTF. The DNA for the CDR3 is TGCGCCAGCAACCAAGTCCTTGACAGGGCAACCACCTTC.